One and the same sample provided the 8 T cell receptor beta chains below, sequenced in a study of blood T cells in healthy people across ages. Through a sample-barcoded 5' primer and a J-beta primer mix, a second PCR was run for about 6 to 11 cycles. TCRdb fed the 5' RACE reads into MiXCR, producing one record per CDR3 protein. The data hold some 700,000 distinct CDR3 sequences, with about 20% observed a single time. Sequenced material: blood. The receptors stem from a man in his 70s in good health.

This clonotype was detected a few times. The rearrangement links TRBV24-1 to TRBJ2-3, with unresolved D. CDR3 size: 15 residues. From germline, CDR1 is KGHDR and CDR2 SFDVKD. Trimming took 3 bases from V and 2 from J, leaving 11 bases between them. CDR3 residues: CATSDPGPFTDTQYF. The DNA of the CDR3 is TGTGCCACCAGTGATCCCGGACCGTTCACAGATACGCAGTATTTT.

The rearrangement uses TRBV7-9 and TRBJ1-6, with D unclear. Germline V gene sequence: CDR1 SEHNR, CDR2 FQNEAQ (reference sequence). The CDR3 spans 18 residues. V was clipped by 4 bases and J by 0 bases, with 16 bases between them. DNA for the CDR3: TGTGCCAGCAGCTCAGCCGGGGTGACGAGCTCCTATAATTCACCCCTCCACTTT. Its translation is CASSSAGVTSSYNSPLHF.

The chain employs TRBV25-1 and TRBJ1-1, with TRBD1 matching 8 bases. V gave up 3 bases and J gave up 6 bases; unmatched junction bases: 9. This CDR3 region has 15 residues. The germline V gene encodes CDR1 MGHDK and CDR2 SYGVNS. CDR3 in amino acids: CASSEVRQGSAEAFF. CDR3 DNA sequence: TGTGCCAGCAGTGAGGTAAGACAGGGGAGTGCTGAAGCTTTCTTT.

The rearrangement joins TRBV7-2 to TRBJ2-7, with a weak D call TRBD1 (6 bases). The germline gives CDR1 SGHTA, CDR2 FQGNSA. The V and J ends lost 5 bases and 5 bases respectively, with 13 bases between them. The CDR3 has 13 residues. In DNA, the CDR3 is TGTGCCAGCAGCATCCAGGGGTTCCACGAGCAGTACGTC. Translated: CASSIQGFHEQYV.

This clonotype was seen ten or more times. The chain carries TRBV6-1 and TRBJ2-2; TRBD2 matches at 8 bases. Per the germline V gene, CDR1 is MNHNS and CDR2 is SASEGT. CDR3 length: 16 residues. Trimming cost V 5 bases and J 1 base; bases outside gene matches: 6. The CDR3 DNA follows: TGTGCCAGCAGTCTTAGCGGGGCCCTGAACACCGGGGAGCTGTTTTTT. This codes for CASSLSGALNTGELFF.

There are many counts of this clonotype. This chain connects TRBV7-2 to TRBJ2-3; D not certain. V dropped 0 bases and J dropped 2 bases, with 9 bases sitting between them. This CDR3 region has 15 residues. Germline V gives CDR1 SGHTA, CDR2 FQGNSA. CDR3 amino acids: CASSLAGGPTDTQYF. The CDR3 nucleotides are TGTGCCAGCAGCTTAGCTGGCGGACCCACAGATACGCAGTATTTT.

This chain connects TRBV7-3 to TRBJ2-3; 7 bases line up with TRBD2. The ends lost 5 bases at V and 3 bases at J; junction bases unmatched: 11. Germline V gene sequence: CDR1 SGHTA, CDR2 FQGTGA. There are 16 residues in the CDR3. CDR3 region: CASSPGLGRVTDTQYF. CDR3 in DNA: TGTGCCAGCAGCCCTGGACTAGGTCGAGTTACAGATACGCAGTATTTT.

The CDR3 here is CASSLGGWSTEAFF. CDR3 DNA sequence: TGTGCCAGCAGCTTGGGAGGGTGGAGCACTGAAGCTTTCTTT. The J gene is TRBJ1-1, the V gene TRBV7-9; D remains ambiguous. Trimming shortened V by 3 bases and J by 4 bases, and 12 bases separated the two germline ends. Germline lookup yields CDR1 SEHNR and CDR2 FQNEAQ (reference sequence). The CDR3 loop spans 14 amino acids.